This is a list of T cell receptor beta chains from one sample in a study of cytomegalovirus exposure and HLA in healthy donors. TCRdb's table, derived via immunoSEQ multiplex PCR, lists solely in-frame clones and lacks some. The sample has approximately 84,000 clones, roughly 70% seen once. Sequences were obtained from PBMCs. All receptors come from a middle-aged man in good health and CMV-seropositive. Both conserved end residues are trimmed from each CDR3.

J	V	CDR3
TRBJ1-2	TRBV6-5	ASSRDRRYGYT
TRBJ1-5	TRBV7-2	ASSFHKGSFSNQPQH
TRBJ1-1	TRBV20-1	SAPAETEAF
TRBJ2-7	TRBV7-3	ASSLTSLSEQY
TRBJ2-7	TRBV7-2	ASSTDRGSYEQY
TRBJ1-4	TRBV7-9	ASSAWDRWGEKLF
TRBJ2-7	TRBV7-2	ASSLEQGSYEQY
TRBJ1-6	TRBV25-1	ASSTTPGQGKGSPLH
TRBJ2-3	TRBV2	ASSEATRFTDTQY
TRBJ1-4	TRBV28	ASSLYGGVNEKLF
TRBJ2-5	TRBV7-9	ASSKIERGAQETQY
TRBJ1-4	TRBV27	ASSSRGREKLF
TRBJ2-3	TRBV10-3	AISDDSGTPDTQY
TRBJ2-7	TRBV5-4	ASSLEGAGYEQY
TRBJ2-5	TRBV7-9	ASSLAGREGETQY
TRBJ1-1	TRBV6-5	ASSYSTQVRAEAF
TRBJ2-3	TRBV28	ASSLSGSKSTDTQY
TRBJ2-3	TRBV5-4	ASSLPGQGTDTQY
TRBJ2-3	TRBV19	ASIPTGGQGLDTQY
TRBJ2-5	TRBV9	ASSVRGRGGQETQY
TRBJ1-6	TRBV28	ASSLGETSDSPLH
TRBJ2-3	TRBV2	ASSAGVTDTQY
TRBJ2-1	TRBV11-3	ASSAGLAGGQEQF
TRBJ2-7	TRBV4-1	ASSQDQGTSREQY
TRBJ2-3	TRBV28	ASSTAAGDPDTQY
TRBJ2-5	TRBV5-5	ASSRAGGEETQY
TRBJ2-3	TRBV27	ASKSPPLSDTQY
TRBJ2-7	TRBV4-1	ASSQEGLTDNEQY
TRBJ2-2	TRBV5-1	ASSLRQGGTGELF
TRBJ2-4	TRBV7-2	ASSFGGAGKNIQY
TRBJ1-2	TRBV6-1	ASNLGGMRYYGYT
TRBJ2-5	TRBV11-3	ASSFGQGETQY
TRBJ2-5	TRBV10-2	ASSRGQHQETQY
TRBJ2-3	TRBV7-9	ASSLGTGWHTQY
TRBJ2-1	TRBV9	ASSAGTSGSSYNEQF
TRBJ1-1	TRBV30	AWSVSLNTEAF
TRBJ2-2	TRBV5-4	ASSKEMTSGRAAGELF
NA	TRBV2	ASEASGPRSSYEQY
TRBJ1-5	TRBV7-9	AGDTGRDQPQH
TRBJ1-2	TRBV28	ASSIGTVAGYT
TRBJ2-5	TRBV6-4	ASSEGAGGQETQY
TRBJ1-1	TRBV19	ASSGTSTEAF
TRBJ1-1	TRBV10-2	ASGQGRLNTEAF
TRBJ2-7	TRBV5-1	ASSLTGGGFYEQY
TRBJ2-5	TRBV7-8	ASSQNSGGEETQY
TRBJ2-1	TRBV4-1	ASSQEVAGLGEQF
TRBJ1-4	TRBV18	ASSPDRLATNEKLF
TRBJ1-4	TRBV19	ASSGSGEAEKLF
TRBJ1-2	TRBV13	ASSAYGQDNYGYT
TRBJ2-7	TRBV28	ASGTRSPYEQY
TRBJ2-3	TRBV7-6	ASSPAGGLTDTQY
TRBJ1-1	TRBV6-5	ASSYSRDTEAF
TRBJ1-5	TRBV4-2	ASSQALEQPQH
TRBJ2-3	TRBV5-1	ASRAGSGGGPTDTQY
TRBJ2-7	TRBV30	AWGYRDRSLGEQY
TRBJ1-2	TRBV4-2	ASSQGDSTSGYT
TRBJ1-3	TRBV5-4	ASSPAGGASGNTIY